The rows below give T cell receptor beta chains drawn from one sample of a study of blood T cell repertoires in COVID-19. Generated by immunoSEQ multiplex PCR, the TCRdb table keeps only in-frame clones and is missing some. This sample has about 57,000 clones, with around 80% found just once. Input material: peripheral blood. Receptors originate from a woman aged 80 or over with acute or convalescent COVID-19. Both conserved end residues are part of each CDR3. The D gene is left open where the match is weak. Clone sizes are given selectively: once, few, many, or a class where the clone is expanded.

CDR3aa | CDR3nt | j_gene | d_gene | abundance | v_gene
CASSRPTGLQETQYF | TGCGCCAGCAGTCGCCCGACAGGATTACAAGAGACCCAGTACTTC | TRBJ2-5 | - | - | TRBV23-1
CASKATGPYEQYF | TGTGCCAGCAAGGCGACAGGGCCCTACGAGCAGTACTTC | TRBJ2-7 | TRBD1 | - | TRBV2
CASSQGWGAASYEQYF | TGCGCCAGCAGCCAGGGTTGGGGCGCCGCCTCCTACGAGCAGTACTTC | TRBJ2-7 | - | - | TRBV4-1
CATSRVPPGGKADTQYF | TGTGCCACCAGCAGAGTCCCCCCGGGCGGGAAGGCAGATACGCAGTATTTT | TRBJ2-3 | - | once | TRBV15
CASSTGQGGNQPQHF | TGTGCCAGTAGTACCGGACAGGGCGGCAATCAGCCCCAGCATTTT | TRBJ1-5 | TRBD1 | - | TRBV19
CASRRLYRTDTQYF | TGTGCCAGCAGGCGACTTTATCGCACAGATACGCAGTATTTT | TRBJ2-3 | - | - | TRBV27
CARQGIYGYTF | TGTGCCCGACAGGGGATCTATGGCTACACCTTC | TRBJ1-2 | TRBD1 | - | TRBV6-4
CASSDSGRTQYF | TGTGCCAGCAGTGATAGCGGGAGGACGCAGTATTTT | TRBJ2-3 | TRBD2 | - | TRBV6-1
CASSEGVSTGELFF | TGCGCCAGTTCCGAGGGGGTGAGCACCGGGGAGCTGTTTTTT | TRBJ2-2 | - | few | TRBV5-1
CASSRDSGSGNTIYF | TGTGCCAGCAGCCGGGACTCAGGCTCTGGAAACACCATATATTTT | TRBJ1-3 | - | few | TRBV6-5
CASSFRGNPEKLFF | TGCGCCAGCAGCTTTCGAGGGAACCCTGAAAAACTGTTTTTT | TRBJ1-4 | - | once | TRBV5-1
CASSPSGQGYEQYF | TGCGCCAGCAGCCCTTCGGGTCAGGGATACGAGCAGTACTTC | TRBJ2-7 | - | - | TRBV5-1
CASSLGGGPLHF | TGTGCCAGCAGCTTAGGAGGGGGACCCCTCCACTTT | TRBJ1-6 | - | - | TRBV11-2
CASSPGQPNTGELFF | TGTGCCAGCAGTCCGGGACAGCCGAACACCGGGGAGCTGTTTTTT | TRBJ2-2 | TRBD1 | once | TRBV6-5
CASSPRGGNSPLHF | TGTGCCAGCAGTCCCAGGGGCGGTAATTCACCCCTCCACTTT | TRBJ1-6 | - | - | TRBV2
CASSFGGRETQYF | TGTGCCAGCAGCTTCGGGGGGCGAGAGACCCAGTACTTC | TRBJ2-5 | - | once | TRBV11-2
CASSLAATAGHTDTQYF | TGTGCCAGCAGCTTGGCCGCGACAGCGGGCCACACAGATACGCAGTATTTT | TRBJ2-3 | - | - | TRBV5-8
CSAGDSSGNTIYF | TGCAGCGCCGGGGACAGCTCTGGAAACACCATATATTTT | TRBJ1-3 | TRBD1 | few | TRBV29-1
CASSLGTSGDGEQYF | TGTGCCAGCAGCTTAGGAACTAGCGGGGATGGGGAGCAGTACTTC | TRBJ2-7 | TRBD2 | once | TRBV7-6
CASSQEGFLSAGGPRKETQYF | TGCGCCAGCAGCCAAGAAGGATTTCTTAGCGCGGGGGGCCCCCGGAAAGAGACCCAGTACTTC | TRBJ2-5 | TRBD2 | - | TRBV4-1
CSARQTNTEAFF | TGCAGCGCCAGACAGACGAACACTGAAGCTTTCTTT | TRBJ1-1 | - | - | TRBV29-1
CASSYSRTKLGNTIYF | TGTGCCAGCAGTTACTCCCGGACAAAGCTCGGAAACACCATATATTTT | TRBJ1-3 | - | - | TRBV6-5